This T cell receptor beta chain originates from a study of cytotoxic CD8 clonotypes in ibrutinib-treated CLL. Study background: Within the patient group, ten to twelve were relapsed/refractory and some 14 treatment-naive, and approximately 17 were IGHV unmutated.

About 2 micrograms of genomic DNA, which was extracted from cryopreserved PBMCs, served as the material used for the TCR beta libraries. The study's findings and limits: Relative to age-matched healthy donors, clonality at baseline was higher, and it tracked circulating CD8+ T-cell counts. Sampling times (in sustained-remission versus progressing patients) were not the same.

Regarding this clone: Antigen: not known.

Clones were read by immunoSEQ multiplex PCR, and TCRdb kept only the in-frame ones, dropping some. The sample yields around 310,000 clones, around four fifths seen once. V trimming: 0 bases; J trimming: 1 base; junction bases outside the gene matches: 2. The germline V gene encodes CDR1 LGHNA and CDR2 YSLEER. This CDR3 contains 15 residues. Sequencing was performed on PBMCs, taken before ibrutinib treatment. This TCR was recovered from a human donor with chronic lymphocytic leukemia. The chain employs TRBV4-3 and TRBJ1-1, with 7 bases lining up with TRBD1. CDR3 in amino acids: CASSQDHRGNTEAFF. The CDR3, as DNA: TGCGCCAGCAGCCAAGATCACAGGGGGAACACTGAAGCTTTCTTT.